This T cell receptor (beta chain) emerged from a study of blood T cells in healthy people across ages. Study results and caveats: Roughly linearly, TCR beta diversity per million T cells fell as age increased.

The CDR3 sequence is 17 residues long. Germline-derived CDR1 and CDR2 are SGHDT and YYEEEE. Russia was home to the donors, healthy Caucasian individuals aged about 6 to 90. This clonotype was recorded a few times. Antigen unknown. The germline gene is not matched at one end of the junction; a read error may be the cause. For the second PCR, which ran for about 7 to 11 cycles, a sample-barcoded 5' primer and a J-beta primer mix were used. TCRdb reprocessed the 5' RACE reads with MiXCR, giving one entry per CDR3 protein. In the table there are fewer than 1,200,000 distinct CDR3 sequences, approximately 25% of which are singletons. This same sample was also taken into another study, of T cells of mothers and their children.

The sequencing sample was made of blood. This chain joins TRBV5-6 and TRBJ2-7, with D perhaps matching TRBD2 (5 bases). The origin of this receptor is a girl aged 2-15 years in good health. The CDR3 coding sequence is TGTGCCAGCAGCCCCTCGGGAAGGGTCATTAAAGGGAACGAACAGTACTTC. It encodes CASSPSGRVIKGNEQYF.